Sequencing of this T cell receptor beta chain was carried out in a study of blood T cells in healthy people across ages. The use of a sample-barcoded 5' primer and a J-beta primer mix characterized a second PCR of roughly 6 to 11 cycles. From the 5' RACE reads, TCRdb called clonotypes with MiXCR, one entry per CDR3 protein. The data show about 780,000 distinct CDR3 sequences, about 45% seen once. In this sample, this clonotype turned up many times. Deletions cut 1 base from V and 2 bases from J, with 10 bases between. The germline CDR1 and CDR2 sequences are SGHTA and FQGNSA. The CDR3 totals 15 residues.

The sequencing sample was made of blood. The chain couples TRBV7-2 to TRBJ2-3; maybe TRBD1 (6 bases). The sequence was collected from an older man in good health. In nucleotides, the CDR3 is TGTGCCAGCAGCTTAGGGGACACAAACACAGATACGCAGTATTTT. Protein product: CASSLGDTNTDTQYF.